A single sample is the source of the 30 T cell receptor beta chains below, sequenced in a study of blood T cells in healthy people across ages (dated by TCRdb to between 2015 and 2017). Libraries were built with 5' RACE. TCRdb records Illumina HiSeq 2500 as the sequencer. A second roughly 6 to 12 cycle PCR used a sample-barcoded 5' primer and a J-beta primer mix. The public reads were run again by TCRdb, first through fastp at Q25 and then through MiXCR, and only productive beta chains were kept. Each entry merges the rows of one CDR3 protein and shows their most common DNA and genes. The sample has about a million distinct CDR3 sequences on record, roughly 48% of them singletons. The ten largest clones represent around 15% of the sample. Material: blood. The receptors stem from a man aged 30 to 39 in good health.

The table lists this clonotype with a few counts. This chain joins TRBV14 and TRBJ2-1, with TRBD1 identical over 7 bases. The CDR3 length is 15 residues. Germline CDR1 and CDR2: SGHDN and FVKESK. With 4 bases clipped from V and 4 bases from J, the junction kept 7 bases outside the gene matches. The DNA of the CDR3 is TGTGCCAGCAGCCCGCTACGGGACAGATACAATGAGCAGTTCTTC. Its protein is CASSPLRDRYNEQFF. Looking up the rest from reference TRBV14 and TRBJ2-1 gives the full variable domain: EAGVTQFPSHSVIEKGQTVTLRCDPISGHDNLYWYRRVMGKEIKFLLHFVKESKQDESGMPNNRFLAERTGGTYSTLKVQPAELEDSGVYFCASSPLRDRYNEQFFGPGTRLTVL.

The chain is built from TRBV5-1 and TRBJ2-3; a weak D match, TRBD2 (7 bases). The CDR3 is 16 residues long. V was trimmed by 0 bases and J by 4 bases, leaving 15 bases between them. The V gene's germline CDR1 is SGHRS and CDR2 YFSETQ. CDR3 in DNA: TGCGCCAGCAGCTTGGAAGGCGGCGGGGGCTCAGATACGCAGTATTTT. Protein: CASSLEGGGGSDTQYF.

The chain employs TRBV27 and TRBJ2-1, with a tentative D call TRBD1 (5 bases). Between the trimmed V and J ends, which lost 3 bases and 8 bases, there was a span of 11 bases. The germline V gene has CDR1 MNHEY and CDR2 SMNVEV (reference sequence). The CDR3 spans 13 residues. CDR3 residues: CASSFLDRHEQFF. For the CDR3, the DNA is TGTGCCAGCAGTTTTCTTGACAGACATGAGCAGTTCTTC.

This clonotype was detected ten times or more. The chain links TRBV6-6 to TRBJ2-1, with D perhaps TRBD2 (5 bases). Germline CDR1 is MNHNY and CDR2 is SVGAGI (reference sequence). The V gene lost 4 bases and the J gene lost 5 bases, with 6 bases spanning the gap. This CDR3 contains 12 residues. The CDR3 reads CASSSSHNEQFF. CDR3 DNA: TGTGCCAGCAGTTCTAGCCACAATGAGCAGTTCTTC.

This chain uses TRBV18 with TRBJ2-5; 10 nucleotides match TRBD1. The J call is doubtful: the DNA matches TRBJ2-7 better. The CDR3 is made up of 15 amino acids. CDR1 and CDR2 (germline): KGHSH, LQKENI. CDR3 amino acids: CASSQPGQGIFEQYF. The DNA for the CDR3 is TGTGCCAGCTCACAACCGGGACAGGGGATCTTCGAGCAGTACTTC.

The chain uses TRBV25-1 and TRBJ2-2; the D gene is possibly TRBD1 (6 bases). This CDR3 region has 14 residues. The V end lost 4 bases, the J end lost 5 bases, and 11 bases lay between the germline ends. The germline CDR1 and CDR2 sequences are MGHDK and SYGVNS. CDR3 sequence reads: CASSVGTFTGELFF. DNA of the CDR3: TGTGCCAGCAGTGTGGGGACATTTACCGGGGAGCTGTTTTTT. Using reference TRBV25-1 and TRBJ2-2 for the parts outside the CDR3, the full variable domain is EADIYQTPRYLVIGTGKKITLECSQTMGHDKMYWYQQDPGMELHLIHYSYGVNSTEKGDLSSESTVSRIRTEHFPLTLESARPSHTSQYLCASSVGTFTGELFFGEGSRLTVL.

The table lists this clonotype with many counts. This sequence joins TRBV5-1 and TRBJ2-5; D perhaps matches TRBD1 (6 bases). This CDR3 comprises 14 residues. V lost 4 bases and J lost 2, with 12 bases in between. Germline V lookup: CDR1 SGHRS, CDR2 YFSETQ. The DNA of the CDR3 is TGCGCCAGCAGCCAACAGGGCTTTCAAGAGACCCAGTACTTC. Translating gives CASSQQGFQETQYF.

The chain recombines TRBV28 with TRBJ2-7, with 8 bases lining up with TRBD1. CDR3 length: 15 residues. V lost 4 bases and J lost 2; bases outside the gene matches: 7. From germline, CDR1 is MDHEN and CDR2 SYDVKM. Here the CDR3 DNA reads TGTGCCAGCAGTTCCACGGACAGGGCCCCCTACGAGCAGTACTTC. This sequence encodes CASSSTDRAPYEQYF.

This clonotype was counted at least ten times. This may be a read error: a much more frequent sequence differs by one nucleotide. CDR3 loop: CASSRVAGGVDEQYF. The CDR3 DNA reads as TGCGCCAGCAGCCGGGTAGCGGGGGGGGTCGACGAGCAGTACTTC. This sequence joins TRBV4-3 and TRBJ2-7; 11 bases map to TRBD2. This CDR3 comprises 15 residues. The germline CDR1 and CDR2 sequences are LGHNA and YSLEER. Germline trimming cut 4 bases from V and 5 bases from J; bases unmatched to any gene: 7.

Comments on this clonotype: The junction shows a germline mismatch at one end, possibly a read error. The chain uses TRBV10-3 and TRBJ2-5; 10 bases map to TRBD1. The CDR3 spans 14 residues. CDR1 ENHRY and CDR2 SYGVKD come from the germline V gene. The CDR3 nucleotides are TGTGCCATCAGACCGGGACAGGGGACAGAGATCCAGTACTTC. This codes for CAIRPGQGTEIQYF.

This clonotype was seen ten or more times. CDR3 protein: CSATPIEGGVMDTQYF. The CDR3 region has the DNA TGCAGTGCTACCCCTATAGAGGGAGGGGTGATGGATACGCAGTATTTT. V usage is TRBV20-1 and J usage is TRBJ2-3, with 7 bases aligning to TRBD2. Per the germline V gene, CDR1 is DFQATT and CDR2 is SNEGSKA (reference sequence). V dropped 4 bases and J dropped 6; count of bases not matched to a gene: 16. The CDR3 spans 16 residues.

In its sample, this clonotype was seen a few times. J is TRBJ2-5 and V is TRBV5-1; no clear D gene. The end of the DNA aligns better with TRBJ2-7, so the J call may be wrong. Germline-derived CDR1 and CDR2 are SGHRS and YFSETQ. The CDR3 runs to 13 residues. The DNA for the CDR3 is TGCGCCAGCAGCTTGGGGTCGGACTACGAGCAGTACTTC. This translates into CASSLGSDYEQYF.

V usage is TRBV13 and J usage is TRBJ2-3; 9 nucleotides agree with TRBD1. Unmatched junction bases numbered 9, after V lost 4 bases and J lost 4 bases. Germline values: CDR1 PRHDT, CDR2 FYEKMQ (reference sequence). There are 16 residues in the CDR3. CDR3 bases: TGTGCCAGCAGCTCCGCGGGACAGGGATACGCAGATACGCAGTATTTT. It yields the protein CASSSAGQGYADTQYF.

The chain is built from TRBV11-2 and TRBJ2-5, with TRBD2 matching 8 bases. This CDR3 region has 13 residues. Looked up from germline, CDR1 is SGHAT and CDR2 is FQNNGV. Trimming cost V 8 bases and J 2 bases; bases outside gene matches: 4. The CDR3 DNA reads as TGTGCCAGCCTAGGACTAGCACAAGAGACCCAGTACTTC. Protein sequence: CASLGLAQETQYF.

The chain combines TRBV20-1 with TRBJ2-4, with no clear D. Germline V CDR1 and CDR2: DFQATT, SNEGSKA (reference sequence). V dropped 3 bases and J dropped 0 bases, with 9 bases sitting between them. The CDR3 consists of 14 residues. The CDR3 coding sequence is TGCAGTGCTAGGGACGTTGCAGCCAAAAACATTCAGTACTTC. Amino acids: CSARDVAAKNIQYF.

The chain recombines TRBV9 with TRBJ2-1; no firm D call. CDR3 length: 14 amino acids. Per germline, CDR1 SGDLS and CDR2 YYNGEE. V gave up 3 bases and J gave up 3 bases, with 10 bases separating them. Here the CDR3 reads CASSDGRGYNEQFF. The CDR3 bases are TGTGCCAGCAGCGACGGTCGCGGCTACAATGAGCAGTTCTTC. Using reference TRBV9 and TRBJ2-1 for the parts outside the CDR3, the full variable domain is DSGVTQTPKHLITATGQRVTLRCSPRSGDLSVYWYQQSLDQGLQFLIQYYNGEERAKGNILERFSAQQFPDLHSELNLSSLELGDSALYFCASSDGRGYNEQFFGPGTRLTVL.

V usage is TRBV12-3 or TRBV12-4 and J usage is TRBJ2-1, with a weak D call TRBD2 (5 bases). The CDR3 runs to 13 residues. Trimming cost V 8 bases and J 9 bases, with 17 bases left between them. CDR3 protein: CASQVPGWGEQFF. CDR3 nucleotide sequence: TGTGCCAGCCAAGTCCCGGGATGGGGTGAGCAGTTCTTC.

This clonotype was found a few times. This sequence joins TRBV18 and TRBJ1-1; no reliable D call. The CDR3 has 15 residues. Germline CDR1 reads KGHSH; CDR2 reads LQKENI. V gave up 0 bases and J gave up 1 base, with 9 bases separating them. The CDR3 here is CASSPPGIQNTEAFF. Here the CDR3 DNA reads TGTGCCAGCTCACCACCGGGCATACAGAACACTGAAGCTTTCTTT.

The chain has TRBV4-2 and TRBJ2-5; D is perhaps TRBD2 (6 bases). The CDR3 extends over 13 amino acids. Germline CDR1 is LGHNA and CDR2 is YNFKEQ. The germline V and J ends were trimmed by 2 bases and 6 bases, with 10 bases remaining between them. The CDR3 DNA reads TGTGCCAGCAGCCAATCCACTAGCCAGACCCAGTACTTC. Amino acids: CASSQSTSQTQYF.

Remarks on this clonotype: A much larger clone lies a single base off, so this may be a read error. V and J are TRBV6-5 and TRBJ2-1, with 11 bases matching TRBD2. The V segment lost 0 bases and the J segment 10 bases; nucleotides outside the gene matches: 11. The CDR3 contains 17 residues. CDR1 MNHEY and CDR2 SVGAGI come from the germline V gene. CDR3 bases: TGTGCCAGCAGTTACTCGAGGCTCCTAGCGGGGGGTGAGGAGCAGTTCTTC. It codes for CASSYSRLLAGGEEQFF.

This clonotype was counted between two and nine times. This chain links TRBV2 with TRBJ2-4; 7 bases map to TRBD2. In germline, CDR1 is SNHLY, CDR2 FYNNEI. The V and J ends lost 3 bases and 2 bases, in that order; junction bases with no gene match: 4. This CDR3 has 15 amino acids. The CDR3 bases are TGTGCCAGCAGTGACCCAGCGGGAACCAAAAACATTCAGTACTTC. Protein: CASSDPAGTKNIQYF.

This clonotype was counted at least ten times. The CDR3 DNA follows: TGCAGTGCTAGAGAAATTACCTGGTCCGATGGGCAGTACTTC. Translating it yields CSAREITWSDGQYF. V is TRBV20-1 and J is TRBJ2-5, with D uncertain. V was cut by 0 bases and J by 11 bases, with 19 bases left in between. Per the germline V gene, CDR1 is DFQATT and CDR2 is SNEGSKA (reference sequence). The CDR3 is 14 amino acids.

This chain uses TRBV25-1 with TRBJ2-7; 9 bases line up with TRBD1. The V and J ends lost 9 bases and 7 bases, in that order; junction bases with no gene match: 16. Germline V lookup: CDR1 MGHDK, CDR2 SYGVNS. The CDR3 covers 15 residues. The CDR3 spells CARQLGTGPVDEQYF. In DNA, the CDR3 is TGTGCCAGACAACTCGGGACAGGGCCCGTAGATGAGCAGTACTTC.

This clonotype showed up just a few times. The chain links TRBV20-1 to TRBJ2-1, with 12 bases fitting TRBD2. The CDR3 is made up of 14 amino acids. Looked up from germline, CDR1 is DFQATT and CDR2 is SNEGSKA (reference sequence). The ends lost 7 bases at V and 9 bases at J; junction bases unmatched: 10. The CDR3 nucleotides are TGCAGTGAGAAACTAGCGGGGGGACGCGGTGAGCAGTTCTTC. Protein: CSEKLAGGRGEQFF.

This clonotype was picked up many times. This sequence joins TRBV6-2 or TRBV6-3 and TRBJ2-3; D remains unclear. Trimming took 5 bases from V and 8 from J, leaving 11 bases between them. CDR3 length equals 12 residues. Germline CDR1 is MNHEY and CDR2 is SVGEGT. CDR3 DNA: TGTGCCAGCAGTCCACCGCTTGGTACGCAGTATTTT. It yields the protein CASSPPLGTQYF.

The chain employs TRBV12-3 or TRBV12-4 and TRBJ2-7; D tentatively reads TRBD1 or TRBD2 (5 bases each). The CDR3 length is 14 residues. Trimming removed 3 bases from V and 3 bases from J, with 12 bases in between. CDR3: CASSLMGTNYEQYF. The CDR3 DNA reads TGTGCCAGCAGTTTGATGGGGACCAACTACGAGCAGTACTTC.

The gene calls are TRBV24-1 and TRBJ2-5; D not resolved. Gene TRBJ2-1 matches the end of the DNA better, so the J call may be wrong. The CDR3 is 17 amino acids. From germline, CDR1 is KGHDR and CDR2 SFDVKD. The CDR3 protein is CATPTQRATPCQETQFF. In DNA form, the CDR3 reads TGTGCCACTCCAACTCAACGAGCAACCCCGTGCCAAGAGACCCAGTTCTTC.

The V call is TRBV2, the J call TRBJ1-2; 8 bases line up with TRBD1. V lost 1 base to trimming and J lost 8 bases; unmatched junction nucleotides: 9. The CDR3 runs 15 residues. The germline V gene encodes CDR1 SNHLY and CDR2 FYNNEI. Written as DNA, the CDR3 is TGTGCCAGCAGTGAAGGTATTCGGACAGGGAGGGGCTACACCTTC. This translates into CASSEGIRTGRGYTF.

The V and J genes are TRBV5-1 and TRBJ2-3; tentatively, D is TRBD1 or TRBD2 (5 bases each). This CDR3 contains 14 residues. Trimming took 2 bases from V and 5 from J, leaving 12 bases between them. Germline V lookup: CDR1 SGHRS, CDR2 YFSETQ. The CDR3 region is CASSFRGPLDTQYF. In nucleotides, the CDR3 is TGCGCCAGCAGCTTTCGGGGACCCCTAGATACGCAGTATTTT.

The sample holds a few counts of this clonotype. This chain connects TRBV6-6 to TRBJ2-1; D ambiguous. V was clipped by 2 bases and J by 2 bases, with 7 bases between them. The germline V gene has CDR1 MNHNY and CDR2 SVGAGI (reference sequence). The CDR3 runs 14 residues. The CDR3 coding sequence is TGTGCCAGCAGTTACGATCCTACCTACAATGAGCAGTTCTTC. Translation: CASSYDPTYNEQFF.